The clone carrying this T cell receptor (beta chain) was counted once. This entry comes from a study of blood T cell repertoires in COVID-19. Across the whole study: PBMCs, B-cell-depleted T cells, or T cells provided the cDNA or gDNA that made up the material.

Trimming took 5 bases from V and 3 from J; bases not matched to a gene: 3. The CDR3 has 13 residues. How the authors handled the data: Amplification with reference gene primers provided the estimates of nucleated cell counts. Clones were sequenced by immunoSEQ multiplex PCR, and TCRdb holds only the in-frame ones, with some missing. From that table come the V and J calls and clone size; the DNA was used to work out D and trimming. The table records over 75,000 clones, around four fifths of them present only once. Sequencing input: peripheral blood. This chain connects TRBV12-3 or TRBV12-4 to TRBJ1-2, with TRBD1 identical over 7 bases. The source is a human donor in a cohort sampled during active COVID-19. The CDR3 nucleotides are TGTGCCAGCAGTCGGGACAGCTACTATGGCTACACCTTC. Protein sequence: CASSRDSYYGYTF.